A selection of T cell receptor beta chains follows, all from one sample in a study of CD4+ T cells in melanoma. The table came from immunoSEQ multiplex PCR; TCRdb's copy has only in-frame clones and leaves some out. The sample holds 110,000 to 150,000 clones, roughly 91% seen once. The receptors were gathered from a human donor with melanoma. Each CDR3 is given with its conserved first and last residue. Each record gives: D gene, J gene, clone size, V gene, CDR3 DNA, CDR3 protein. D genes are given only for firm matches. Clone size is given for some rows only: seen once, a few or many times, or a class if the clone is expanded.

d_call: TRBD2; j_call: TRBJ2-1; clone_size: .; v_call: TRBV7-2; cdr3_nt: TGTGCCAGCAGCTTCCTAGCGGGGATCTACAATGAGCAGTTCTTC; cdr3_aa: CASSFLAGIYNEQFF
d_call: .; j_call: TRBJ2-5; clone_size: .; v_call: TRBV13; cdr3_nt: TGTGCCAGCAGCCCGACTCTCCAGGAGACCCAGTACTTC; cdr3_aa: CASSPTLQETQYF
d_call: TRBD1; j_call: TRBJ1-5; clone_size: .; v_call: TRBV30; cdr3_nt: TGTGCCTGGGCGACAGGGTTCAATCAGCCCCAGCATTTT; cdr3_aa: CAWATGFNQPQHF
d_call: TRBD2; j_call: TRBJ2-5; clone_size: .; v_call: TRBV7-3; cdr3_nt: TGTGCCAGCAGCCCCGGCGGGGGGCGAGAGACCCAGTACTTC; cdr3_aa: CASSPGGGRETQYF
d_call: .; j_call: TRBJ2-7; clone_size: .; v_call: TRBV30; cdr3_nt: TGTGCCTGGAGGACTCCGGGACAATCCTACGAGCAGTACTTC; cdr3_aa: CAWRTPGQSYEQYF
d_call: TRBD1; j_call: TRBJ2-7; clone_size: .; v_call: TRBV5-5; cdr3_nt: TGTGCCAGCAGCCATGCCCGGGACAGGGGGCTTCTCGAGCAGTACTTC; cdr3_aa: CASSHARDRGLLEQYF
d_call: .; j_call: TRBJ1-6; clone_size: .; v_call: TRBV19; cdr3_nt: TGTGCCAGTAGTATATCGGCTTTTTCAAATTCACCCCTCCACTTT; cdr3_aa: CASSISAFSNSPLHF
d_call: TRBD1; j_call: TRBJ1-2; clone_size: .; v_call: TRBV6-1; cdr3_nt: TGTGCCAGCAGTGGGGGACAGGGGTCCCTTAACTATGGCTACACCTTC; cdr3_aa: CASSGGQGSLNYGYTF
d_call: .; j_call: TRBJ2-3; clone_size: .; v_call: TRBV11-1; cdr3_nt: TGTGCCAGCAGCTTCAACGGCGGGATTCCAGATACGCAGTATTTT; cdr3_aa: CASSFNGGIPDTQYF
d_call: .; j_call: TRBJ1-2; clone_size: .; v_call: TRBV7-9; cdr3_nt: TGTGCCAGCAGCTTAGCGTCCGTCTATGGCTACACCTTC; cdr3_aa: CASSLASVYGYTF
d_call: TRBD1; j_call: TRBJ1-1; clone_size: .; v_call: TRBV2; cdr3_nt: TGTGCCAGCAGGAGGGGACAGGGTCGAAGGAGGAACACTGAAGCTTTCTTT; cdr3_aa: CASRRGQGRRRNTEAFF
d_call: TRBD1; j_call: TRBJ1-5; clone_size: .; v_call: TRBV6-1; cdr3_nt: TGTGCCAGCAGTGAAGCGACAGGGGGTCCGCCCCAGCATTTT; cdr3_aa: CASSEATGGPPQHF
d_call: .; j_call: TRBJ1-2; clone_size: .; v_call: TRBV12-5; cdr3_nt: TGTGCTAGTGGTTTGGGGTTGAAAGACTATGGCTACACCTTC; cdr3_aa: CASGLGLKDYGYTF
d_call: TRBD1; j_call: TRBJ1-2; clone_size: .; v_call: TRBV18; cdr3_nt: TGTGCCAGCTCAGAGAACCCGGGACAGACTACCTATGGCTACACCTTC; cdr3_aa: CASSENPGQTTYGYTF
d_call: .; j_call: TRBJ2-3; clone_size: .; v_call: TRBV5-1; cdr3_nt: TGCGCCAGCAGCTTGGCGGCTTCTAGCACAGATACGCAGTATTTT; cdr3_aa: CASSLAASSTDTQYF
d_call: .; j_call: TRBJ2-7; clone_size: .; v_call: TRBV5-8; cdr3_nt: TGTGCCAGCAGCATCCGGGCCGTGCACGAGCAGTACTTC; cdr3_aa: CASSIRAVHEQYF
d_call: .; j_call: TRBJ1-5; clone_size: once; v_call: TRBV7-9; cdr3_nt: TGTGCCAGCAGCTTAGATGGAAATCAGCCCCAGCATTTT; cdr3_aa: CASSLDGNQPQHF
d_call: .; j_call: TRBJ2-2; clone_size: once; v_call: TRBV11-2; cdr3_nt: TGTGCCAGCAGCCCCAGATCGTCCGCGAACACCGGGGAGCTGTTTTTT; cdr3_aa: CASSPRSSANTGELFF
d_call: TRBD1; j_call: TRBJ1-2; clone_size: .; v_call: TRBV27; cdr3_nt: TGTGCCAGCAGTTACCGGATCGGGACAGGGTATGGCTACACCTTC; cdr3_aa: CASSYRIGTGYGYTF
d_call: .; j_call: TRBJ1-2; clone_size: .; v_call: TRBV27; cdr3_nt: TGTGCCAGCAGGCAAGGTTGGGGGGCAAATGGCTACACCTTC; cdr3_aa: CASRQGWGANGYTF
d_call: TRBD1; j_call: TRBJ1-6; clone_size: .; v_call: TRBV6-1; cdr3_nt: TGTGCCAGCAGTCCGGACAGGTCCCGTTCACCCCTCCACTTT; cdr3_aa: CASSPDRSRSPLHF
d_call: TRBD1; j_call: TRBJ1-1; clone_size: .; v_call: TRBV20-1; cdr3_nt: TGCAGTGCTGCAGACAGGGGGGAAGCTTTCTTT; cdr3_aa: CSAADRGEAFF
d_call: .; j_call: TRBJ2-3; clone_size: .; v_call: TRBV9; cdr3_nt: TGTGCCAGCAGCCCCTTGACTACCTCCGGCACAGATACGCAGTATTTT; cdr3_aa: CASSPLTTSGTDTQYF
d_call: TRBD1; j_call: TRBJ2-7; clone_size: .; v_call: TRBV10-2; cdr3_nt: TGCGCCAGCTCCGGGACAGGGACCTACGAGCAGTACTTC; cdr3_aa: CASSGTGTYEQYF
d_call: .; j_call: TRBJ2-7; clone_size: .; v_call: TRBV4-1; cdr3_nt: TGCGCCAGCAGCCAAGAACCCAGCCCCATGTCCGAGCAGTACTTC; cdr3_aa: CASSQEPSPMSEQYF
d_call: .; j_call: TRBJ2-5; clone_size: .; v_call: TRBV10-3; cdr3_nt: TGTGCCATCAGTGAGCCAGGCCTTTCAGGGACGATCGAGACCCAGTACTTC; cdr3_aa: CAISEPGLSGTIETQYF
d_call: .; j_call: TRBJ1-1; clone_size: .; v_call: TRBV19; cdr3_nt: TGTGCCAGTAGCCTTCGGGGAATGAACACTGAAGCTTTCTTT; cdr3_aa: CASSLRGMNTEAFF
d_call: .; j_call: TRBJ2-3; clone_size: few; v_call: TRBV2; cdr3_nt: TGTGCCAGCAGTGACGGGTGGATTTGGTATTTT; cdr3_aa: CASSDGWIWYF
d_call: .; j_call: TRBJ2-7; clone_size: .; v_call: TRBV5-1; cdr3_nt: TGCGCCAGCAGTTTCGACGGCTACGAGCAGTACTTC; cdr3_aa: CASSFDGYEQYF
d_call: TRBD2; j_call: TRBJ2-1; clone_size: .; v_call: TRBV10-2; cdr3_nt: TGCGCCAGCGCATCAGCGGGGGGGGATTATGAGCAGTTCTTC; cdr3_aa: CASASAGGDYEQFF
d_call: .; j_call: TRBJ2-1; clone_size: .; v_call: TRBV10-1; cdr3_nt: TGCGCCAGCAGTGAGTCTGCCTCGTACAATGAGCAGTTCTTC; cdr3_aa: CASSESASYNEQFF
d_call: TRBD1; j_call: TRBJ1-2; clone_size: .; v_call: TRBV2; cdr3_nt: TGTGCCAGCAGTGGCCAGGGGGCGATCTATGGCTACACCTTC; cdr3_aa: CASSGQGAIYGYTF
d_call: .; j_call: TRBJ2-7; clone_size: few; v_call: TRBV7-9; cdr3_nt: TGTGCCAGCAGCTACCGCCACGAGCAGTACTTC; cdr3_aa: CASSYRHEQYF
d_call: .; j_call: TRBJ2-3; clone_size: .; v_call: TRBV5-1; cdr3_nt: TGCGCCAGCAGCCAGGGTCCGCTCCTAGAGACAGATACGCAGTATTTT; cdr3_aa: CASSQGPLLETDTQYF
d_call: .; j_call: TRBJ1-2; clone_size: few; v_call: TRBV19; cdr3_nt: TGTGCCAGTAGGGACGGCTATTATGGCTACACCTTC; cdr3_aa: CASRDGYYGYTF
d_call: .; j_call: TRBJ1-4; clone_size: .; v_call: TRBV9; cdr3_nt: TGTGCCAGCAGCGTAGGAATAACTAATGAAAAACTGTTTTTT; cdr3_aa: CASSVGITNEKLFF
d_call: TRBD1; j_call: TRBJ1-5; clone_size: .; v_call: TRBV30; cdr3_nt: TGTGCCTGGAGCTGGGCCAGAACAGGGGGCTCATCGGGTCAGCCCCAGCATTTT; cdr3_aa: CAWSWARTGGSSGQPQHF
d_call: .; j_call: TRBJ2-7; clone_size: .; v_call: TRBV6-5; cdr3_nt: TGTGCCAGCAGTTCATTCCAGGGGAACGGGCGGAACGAGCAGTACTTC; cdr3_aa: CASSSFQGNGRNEQYF
d_call: TRBD1; j_call: TRBJ2-7; clone_size: .; v_call: TRBV9; cdr3_nt: TGTGCCAGCAGCGCGACACAGGGGGCTAGAAACTACGAGCAGTACTTC; cdr3_aa: CASSATQGARNYEQYF
d_call: .; j_call: TRBJ2-3; clone_size: .; v_call: TRBV6-6; cdr3_nt: TGTGCCAGCAGTCAAGGCGGTAGCACAGATACGCAGTATTTT; cdr3_aa: CASSQGGSTDTQYF
d_call: .; j_call: TRBJ2-3; clone_size: .; v_call: TRBV19; cdr3_nt: TGTGCCACTACGGGGACGGGCCTGGATACGCAGTATTTT; cdr3_aa: CATTGTGLDTQYF
d_call: TRBD1; j_call: TRBJ1-6; clone_size: .; v_call: TRBV29-1; cdr3_nt: TGCAGCGTTGAAGGCCCACGGACAGGGGATAGCTATAATTCACCCCTCCACTTT; cdr3_aa: CSVEGPRTGDSYNSPLHF